Each of the 15 T cell receptor beta chains below was sequenced from the same sample in a study of graft-versus-host responses after intestinal transplantation. Antigen specificity for these receptors is unknown. Libraries were prepared by immunoSEQ multiplex PCR; TCRdb keeps only in-frame clonotypes and omits some of them. The sample holds 62,000 or so clones, 85% to 95% seen once. Sequencing was performed on unstimulated CD8+ T cells sorted from spleen or lymph node cells, taken before transplant. The receptors were gathered from a human donor who was the organ donor for an intestinal transplant.

The rearrangement links TRBV27 to TRBJ1-4; 10 bases match TRBD1. J was trimmed by 7 bases and V by 1 base; bases with no gene match: 12. Germline-derived CDR1 and CDR2 are MNHEY and SMNVEV (reference sequence). This CDR3 contains 18 residues. CDR3 loop: CASSLYPYPTGGTEKLFF. CDR3 sequence (DNA): TGTGCCAGCAGTTTATACCCATACCCGACAGGGGGCACTGAAAAACTGTTTTTT.

As regards this clone: At one end the junction does not follow the germline gene, possibly because of a read error. This chain connects TRBV9 to TRBJ2-5, with D perhaps TRBD1 (7 bases). CDR1 is SGDLS and CDR2 is YYNGEE in the germline V gene. The CDR3 covers 15 residues. CDR3 amino acids: CAGSVSGGPSETQYF. The CDR3 DNA is TGTGCCGGCAGCGTGTCAGGGGGGCCCTCGGAGACCCAGTACTTC.

The rearrangement links TRBV7-9 to TRBJ2-3; a weak D match, TRBD2 (5 bases). Trimming cost V 2 bases and J 4 bases, with 16 bases left between them. The CDR3 has 16 amino acids. Germline CDR1 is SEHNR and CDR2 is FQNEAQ (reference sequence). The CDR3: CASSLQPTSRADTQYF. CDR3 coding DNA: TGTGCCAGCAGCTTACAACCGACCTCGCGGGCAGATACGCAGTATTTT.

V is TRBV11-2 and J is TRBJ2-7; D gene uncertain. The V gene's germline CDR1 is SGHAT and CDR2 FQNNGV. There are 13 residues in the CDR3. V was cut by 0 bases and J by 3 bases, with 6 bases left in between. CDR3 residues: CASSLEAVYEQYF. As DNA, the CDR3 is TGTGCCAGCAGCTTAGAGGCTGTCTACGAGCAGTACTTC.

J is TRBJ2-5 and V is TRBV11-2; D perhaps matches TRBD1 (5 bases). V lost 1 base, J lost 3 bases, and 6 bases lay in between. Germline CDR1 and CDR2: SGHAT and FQNNGV. This CDR3 comprises 13 residues. CDR3 loop: CASSLAGKETQYF. The CDR3 DNA is TGTGCCAGCAGCTTAGCAGGGAAAGAGACCCAGTACTTC.

This chain links TRBV25-1 with TRBJ1-1; no reliable D call. CDR3 length: 13 amino acids. CDR1 and CDR2 from the germline V gene are MGHDK and SYGVNS. V lost 2 bases and J 10 bases, leaving 14 bases between the germline ends. The CDR3, as DNA: TGTGCCAGCAGTGAAAAGACTAATCTGGGAGCTTTCTTT. Translation: CASSEKTNLGAFF. Looking up the rest from reference TRBV25-1 and TRBJ1-1 gives the full variable domain: EADIYQTPRYLVIGTGKKITLECSQTMGHDKMYWYQQDPGMELHLIHYSYGVNSTEKGDLSSESTVSRIRTEHFPLTLESARPSHTSQYLCASSEKTNLGAFFGQGTRLTVV.

V gene TRBV7-5 combines with J gene TRBJ2-7; the DNA was not used to check the table's D call, TRBD2. TRBV7-5 is a recognized pseudogene. The CDR3 covers 16 residues. This chain's CDR3 is CARSLRGRGGAYEQYF. As DNA, the CDR3 is TGTGCCAGAAGCCTGAGGGGGAGGGGGGGAGCCTACGAGCAGTACTTC.

V and J are TRBV9 and TRBJ1-4; 8 nucleotides match TRBD1. Losses at the gene ends were 5 bases for V and 6 bases for J; bases not matched to a gene: 3. This CDR3 is built from 13 residues. Germline-derived CDR1 and CDR2 are SGDLS and YYNGEE. As DNA, the CDR3 is TGTGCCAGCAGAGGACAGGGCGATGAAAAACTGTTTTTT. Translated: CASRGQGDEKLFF.

The rearrangement uses TRBV27 and TRBJ2-7, with TRBD2 matching 9 bases. J lost 3 bases, V lost 2 bases, and 11 bases had no gene match. Looked up from germline, CDR1 is MNHEY and CDR2 is SMNVEV (reference sequence). The CDR3 is made up of 17 amino acids. CDR3 sequence (DNA): TGTGCCAGCAGTTTAGCGGCCGAGACTAGCGGTTTCTACGAGCAGTACTTC. This encodes CASSLAAETSGFYEQYF.

The chain is built from TRBV11-2 and TRBJ2-2; 8 positions match TRBD1. The CDR3 consists of 15 residues. With V trimmed by 5 bases and J by 3 bases, 5 bases remained unmatched. Germline lookup yields CDR1 SGHAT and CDR2 FQNNGV. The CDR3 loop is CASSVWTGHTGELFF. The CDR3, as DNA: TGTGCCAGCAGCGTCTGGACAGGGCACACCGGGGAGCTGTTTTTT.

The V and J genes are TRBV14 and TRBJ2-7, with D perhaps TRBD2 (5 bases). The CDR3 length is 14 residues. With 1 base removed from V and 6 bases from J, the gap between germline ends came to 13 bases. The germline CDR1 and CDR2 sequences are SGHDN and FVKESK. CDR3 sequence: CASSQVNSALEQYF. The DNA of the CDR3 is TGTGCCAGCAGCCAAGTGAATAGCGCTCTCGAGCAGTACTTC.

This clone was found a few times. The chain recombines TRBV5-8 with TRBJ2-7, with 9 positions matching TRBD1. The length of the CDR3 is 14 residues. The germline gives CDR1 SGHTS, CDR2 YDEGEE. After removal of 3 bases from V and 2 bases from J, the junction contained 3 bases not matched to a gene. The CDR3 sequence is CASSSGTGTYEQYF. CDR3 in DNA: TGTGCCAGCAGCTCCGGGACAGGGACCTACGAGCAGTACTTC.

The CDR3 DNA follows: TGTGCCAGCCGCCGCGGGACTAGCGGGGGCACCGGGGAGCTGTTTTTT. This codes for CASRRGTSGGTGELFF. V is TRBV6-4 and J is TRBJ2-2, with 14 bases that match TRBD2. The V gene's germline CDR1 is MRHNA and CDR2 SNTAGT. This CDR3 spans 16 amino acids. Unmatched junction bases numbered 6, after V lost 8 bases and J lost 4 bases.

This clone was detected once. This chain connects TRBV28 to TRBJ2-4; 8 bases agree with TRBD1. From germline, CDR1 is MDHEN and CDR2 SYDVKM. J lost 4 bases, V lost 5 bases, and 10 bases had no gene match. The CDR3 has 16 amino acids. The CDR3 protein is CASSPGQGPRKNIQYF. CDR3 bases: TGTGCCAGCAGTCCAGGACAGGGACCTCGAAAAAACATTCAGTACTTC.

The V gene is TRBV5-1, the J gene TRBJ2-1; D is possibly TRBD1 (5 bases). V lost 4 bases to trimming and J lost 5 bases, with 10 bases between them. Germline CDR1 SGHRS, CDR2 YFSETQ. This CDR3 contains 13 residues. The CDR3: CASSDLTDNEQFF. For the CDR3, the DNA is TGCGCCAGCAGCGACCTGACAGACAATGAGCAGTTCTTC.